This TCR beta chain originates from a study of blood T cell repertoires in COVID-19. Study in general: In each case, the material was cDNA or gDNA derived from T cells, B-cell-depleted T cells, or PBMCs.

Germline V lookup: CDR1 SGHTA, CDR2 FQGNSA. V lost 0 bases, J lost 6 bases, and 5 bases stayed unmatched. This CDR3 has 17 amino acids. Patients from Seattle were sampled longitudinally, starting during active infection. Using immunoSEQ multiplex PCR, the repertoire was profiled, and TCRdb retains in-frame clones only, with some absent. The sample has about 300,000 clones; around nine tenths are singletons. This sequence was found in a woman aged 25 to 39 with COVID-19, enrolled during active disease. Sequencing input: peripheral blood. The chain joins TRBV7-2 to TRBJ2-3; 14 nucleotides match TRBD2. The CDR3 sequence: CASSLARLAGGPDTQYF. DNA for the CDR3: TGTGCCAGCAGCTTAGCACGACTAGCGGGGGGGCCTGATACGCAGTATTTT. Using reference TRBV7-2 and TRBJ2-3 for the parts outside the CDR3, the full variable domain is GAGVSQSPSNKVTEKGKDVELRCDPISGHTALYWYRQSLGQGLEFLIYFQGNSAPDKSGLPSDRFSAERTGGSVSTLTIQRTQQEDSAVYLCASSLARLAGGPDTQYFGPGTRLTVL.